This T cell receptor (beta chain) stems from a study of regulatory T cells in long-lasting Graves disease. With respect to this clonotype: The antigen is unknown.

Libraries of TCR beta came from iRepertoire HTBI primers plus Arm-PCR of CDR3 regions. TCRdb ran MiXCR on the multiplex PCR reads and lists one entry per CDR3 protein. The profile shows 650,000 to 850,000 distinct CDR3 sequences, around 30% of them singletons. Study-level results: Persistent disease was characterized by preferential usage of TRBV28, TRBJ1-2 and TRBJ2-5.

V dropped 6 bases and J dropped 7 bases, with 9 bases sitting between them. Germline V gene data show CDR1 as SEHNR and CDR2 as FQNEAQ (reference sequence). The length of the CDR3 is 12 residues. Time point in this sample: persistent/refractory GD, antithyroid drugs over 5 years with positive TRAb. The TCR library was made from RNA that had been extracted from PBMCs in TRIzol. The input for sequencing was peripheral blood mononuclear cells (PBMCs), taken when the disease was refractory, from a patient treated with antithyroid drugs. V gene TRBV7-9 combines with J gene TRBJ1-4, with unresolved D. The source of this sequence is a female donor with Graves disease. This chain's CDR3 is CASSWTGEKLFF. CDR3 in DNA: TGTGCCAGCAGTTGGACGGGTGAAAAACTGTTTTTT.